This TCR beta chain was documented in a study of control samples from healthy donors and cancer patients. Germline-derived CDR1 and CDR2 are MNHEY and SVGAGI. The germline V and J ends were trimmed by 6 bases and 4 bases, with 10 bases remaining between them. This CDR3 region has 13 residues. This clone was recorded only once. Data came from immunoSEQ multiplex PCR; TCRdb stores just in-frame clones and leaves some out. The sample lists some 150,000 clones; 85% to 95% were seen once. This chain joins TRBV6-5 and TRBJ1-3; the D is unclear. This TCR derives from a man aged 55-75 years with colorectal cancer. The specimen was PBMCs. CDR3 loop: CASSGVLGNTIYF. The DNA for the CDR3 is TGTGCCAGCAGCGGGGTGTTGGGAAACACCATATATTTT.